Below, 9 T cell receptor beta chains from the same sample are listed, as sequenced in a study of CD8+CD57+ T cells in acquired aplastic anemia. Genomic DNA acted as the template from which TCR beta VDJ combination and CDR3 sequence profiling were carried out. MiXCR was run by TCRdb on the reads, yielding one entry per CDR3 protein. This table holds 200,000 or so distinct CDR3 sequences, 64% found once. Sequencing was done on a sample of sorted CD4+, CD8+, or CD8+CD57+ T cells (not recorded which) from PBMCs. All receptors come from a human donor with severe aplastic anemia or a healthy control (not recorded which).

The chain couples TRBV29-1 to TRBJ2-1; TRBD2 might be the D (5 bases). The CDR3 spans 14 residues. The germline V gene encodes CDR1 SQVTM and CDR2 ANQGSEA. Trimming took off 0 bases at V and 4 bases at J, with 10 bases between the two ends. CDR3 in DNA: TGCAGCGTTGAAGACTTTCCGGGGTACAATGAGCAGTTCTTC. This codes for CSVEDFPGYNEQFF.

CDR3: CASSLAPGSSEAFF. Here the CDR3 DNA reads TGTGCCAGCTCATTGGCGCCAGGGTCTTCTGAAGCTTTCTTT. The chain couples TRBV25-1 to TRBJ1-1; D perhaps matches TRBD1 (5 bases). Trimming took off 8 bases at V and 6 bases at J, with 19 bases between the two ends. CDR1 MGHDK and CDR2 SYGVNS come from the germline V gene. The CDR3 is 14 amino acids.

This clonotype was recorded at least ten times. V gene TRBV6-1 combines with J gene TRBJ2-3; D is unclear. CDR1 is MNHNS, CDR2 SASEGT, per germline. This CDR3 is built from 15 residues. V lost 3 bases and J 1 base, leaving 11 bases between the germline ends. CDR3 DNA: TGTGCCAGCAGTGAGAGTATCGCAGGCACAGATACGCAGTATTTT. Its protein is CASSESIAGTDTQYF.

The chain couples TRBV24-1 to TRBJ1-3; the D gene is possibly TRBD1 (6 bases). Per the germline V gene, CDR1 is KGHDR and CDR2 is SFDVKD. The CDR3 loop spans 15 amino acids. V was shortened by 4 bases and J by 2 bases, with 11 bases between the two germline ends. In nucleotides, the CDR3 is TGTGCCACCAGTGACCGGACAGTCCCTGGAAACACCATATATTTT. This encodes CATSDRTVPGNTIYF.

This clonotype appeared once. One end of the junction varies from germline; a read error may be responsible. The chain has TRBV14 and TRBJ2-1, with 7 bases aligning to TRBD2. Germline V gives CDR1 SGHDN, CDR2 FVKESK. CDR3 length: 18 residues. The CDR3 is CASSQGIRRAGVDNEQFF. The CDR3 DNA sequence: TGTGCCAGTAGCCAAGGTATTAGGCGGGCGGGAGTCGACAATGAGCAATTCTTC.

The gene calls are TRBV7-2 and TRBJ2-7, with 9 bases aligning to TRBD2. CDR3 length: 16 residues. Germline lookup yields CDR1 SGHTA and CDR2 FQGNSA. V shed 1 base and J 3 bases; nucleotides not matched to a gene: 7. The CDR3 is CASSLGWRGGFYEQYF. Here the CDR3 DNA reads TGTGCCAGCAGCTTAGGGTGGCGGGGGGGATTCTACGAGCAGTACTTC.

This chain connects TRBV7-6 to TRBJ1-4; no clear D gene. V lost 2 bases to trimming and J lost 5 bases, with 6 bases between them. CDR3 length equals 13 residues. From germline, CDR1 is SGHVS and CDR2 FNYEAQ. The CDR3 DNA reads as TGTGCCAGCAGCTTACGCCACAATGAAAAACTGTTTTTT. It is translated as CASSLRHNEKLFF.

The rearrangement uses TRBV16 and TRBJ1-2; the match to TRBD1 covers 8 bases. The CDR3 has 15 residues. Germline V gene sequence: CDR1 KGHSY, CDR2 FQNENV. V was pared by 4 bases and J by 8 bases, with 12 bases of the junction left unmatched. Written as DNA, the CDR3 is TGTGCCAGCAGCCGTGACAGGGGAATAGTGGGAGGCTACACCTTC. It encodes CASSRDRGIVGGYTF.

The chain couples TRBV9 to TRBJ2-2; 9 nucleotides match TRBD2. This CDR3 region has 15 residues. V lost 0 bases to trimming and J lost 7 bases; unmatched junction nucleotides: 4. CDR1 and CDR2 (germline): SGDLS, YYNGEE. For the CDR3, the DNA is TGTGCCAGCAGCGTAGAGCTAGCGGGGATCGGGGAGCTGTTTTTT. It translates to CASSVELAGIGELFF.